The clone carrying this TCR beta chain has only one observation. An end of the junction differs from the germline gene, which may be a read error. Total RNA amounting to around 530 ng was the source from which TCR beta cDNA was made with a constant-region primer. Libraries for TCR beta were built through three nested multiplex PCR rounds, which together made up a slightly modified ARM-PCR procedure. Use of TRBV1-TRBV30 forward primers with a C-beta reverse primer characterized the first two PCR rounds, which lasted 10 cycles each. TCRdb reprocessed the multiplex PCR reads via MiXCR and lists one record per CDR3 protein. Of roughly 100,000 distinct CDR3 sequences listed, 69% are singletons. This sample was taken from a study of tumor-infiltrating lymphocytes in primary liver carcinoma. Each 20-30 mg portion of unsorted bulk tissue served as the source for co-extraction of RNA and DNA. Germline V gene sequence: CDR1 DFQATT, CDR2 SNEGSKA (reference sequence). CDR3 length: 14 residues.

Material: liver tumor tissue from sampling region 5. The subset was: tumor region T5, tumor centre. This chain links TRBV20-1 with TRBJ1-4; 7 bases fit TRBD1. The sequence came from a woman aged 55-69 years with primary liver carcinoma and hepatitis B virus infection. The CDR3 region has the DNA TGCAGTACTAGACAAACAGGGGTTGGGGAAAAACTGTTTTTT. Its protein product is CSTRQTGVGEKLFF.